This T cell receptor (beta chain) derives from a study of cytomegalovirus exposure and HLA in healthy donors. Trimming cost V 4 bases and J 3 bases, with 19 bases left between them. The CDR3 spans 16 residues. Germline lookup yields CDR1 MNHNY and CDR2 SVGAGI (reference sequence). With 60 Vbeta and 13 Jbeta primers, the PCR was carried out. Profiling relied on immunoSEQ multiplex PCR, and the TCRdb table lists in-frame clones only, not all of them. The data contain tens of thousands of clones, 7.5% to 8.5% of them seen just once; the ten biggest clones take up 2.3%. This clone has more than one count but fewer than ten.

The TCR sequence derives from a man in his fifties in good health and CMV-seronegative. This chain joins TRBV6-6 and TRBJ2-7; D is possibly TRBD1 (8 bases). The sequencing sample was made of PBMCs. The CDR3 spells CASSSPDREGYYEQYF. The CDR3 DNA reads TGTGCCAGCAGTTCTCCGGACAGGGAGGGCTACTACGAGCAGTACTTC.